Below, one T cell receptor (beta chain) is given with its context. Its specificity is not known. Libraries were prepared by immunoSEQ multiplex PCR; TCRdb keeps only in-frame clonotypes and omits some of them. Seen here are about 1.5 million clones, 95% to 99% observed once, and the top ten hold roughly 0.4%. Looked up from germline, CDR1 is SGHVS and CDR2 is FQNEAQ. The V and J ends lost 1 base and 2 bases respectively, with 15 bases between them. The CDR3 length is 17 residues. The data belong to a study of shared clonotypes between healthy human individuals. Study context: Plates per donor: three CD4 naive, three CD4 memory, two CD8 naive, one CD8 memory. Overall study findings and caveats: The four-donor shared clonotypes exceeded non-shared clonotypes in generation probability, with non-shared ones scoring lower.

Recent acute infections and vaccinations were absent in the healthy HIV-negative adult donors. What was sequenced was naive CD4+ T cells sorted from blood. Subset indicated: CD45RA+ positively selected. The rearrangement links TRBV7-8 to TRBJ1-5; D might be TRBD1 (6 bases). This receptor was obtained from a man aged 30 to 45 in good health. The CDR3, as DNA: TGTGCCAGCAGCTTAGAGGCTGGGGACATGGGCAATCAGCCCCAGCATTTT. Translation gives CASSLEAGDMGNQPQHF.